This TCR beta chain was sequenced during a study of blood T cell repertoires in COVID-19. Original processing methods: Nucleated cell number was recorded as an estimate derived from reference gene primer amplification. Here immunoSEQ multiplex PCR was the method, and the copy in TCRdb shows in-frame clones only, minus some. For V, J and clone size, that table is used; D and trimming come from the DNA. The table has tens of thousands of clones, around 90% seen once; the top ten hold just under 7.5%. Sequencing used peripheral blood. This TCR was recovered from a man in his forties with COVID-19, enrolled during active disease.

CDR3 residues: CASSSRRGGLGQPQHF. The CDR3 region has the DNA TGTGCCAGTAGTTCCCGGAGGGGGGGTTTGGGCCAGCCCCAGCATTTT. The rearrangement uses TRBV19 and TRBJ1-5; D might be TRBD1 (6 bases). The V end lost 5 bases, the J end lost 7 bases, and 21 bases lay between the germline ends. The CDR3 totals 16 residues. Germline V gene lookup returns CDR1 LNHDA and CDR2 SQIVND (reference sequence).